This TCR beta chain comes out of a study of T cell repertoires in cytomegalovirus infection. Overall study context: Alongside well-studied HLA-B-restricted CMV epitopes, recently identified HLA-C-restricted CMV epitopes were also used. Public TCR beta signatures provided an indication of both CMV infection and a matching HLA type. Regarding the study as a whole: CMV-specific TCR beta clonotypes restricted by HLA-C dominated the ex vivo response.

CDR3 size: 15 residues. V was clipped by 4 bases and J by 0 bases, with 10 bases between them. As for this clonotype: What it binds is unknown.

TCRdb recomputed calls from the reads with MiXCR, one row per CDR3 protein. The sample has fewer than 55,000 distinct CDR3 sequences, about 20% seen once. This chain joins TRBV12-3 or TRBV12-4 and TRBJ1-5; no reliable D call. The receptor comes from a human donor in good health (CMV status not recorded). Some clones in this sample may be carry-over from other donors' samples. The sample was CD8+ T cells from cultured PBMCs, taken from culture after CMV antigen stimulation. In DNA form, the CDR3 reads TGTGCCAGCAGTTCACAGAGTTATAGCAATCAGCCCCAGCATTTT. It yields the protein CASSSQSYSNQPQHF.